Listed below are T cell receptor beta chains from one sample, sequenced in a study of T cell responses to AZD1222 COVID-19 vaccine. The table came from immunoSEQ multiplex PCR; TCRdb's copy has only in-frame clones and leaves some out. The sample lists around 190,000 clones, about 89% occurring once. Sequenced here: peripheral blood, sampled 28 days after the second AZD1222 dose. The receptor source for this set is an adult who received the AZD1222 COVID-19 vaccine. The CDR3 runs from the conserved cysteine through the conserved F or W. D genes are given only for firm matches. Rows may omit the clone size; those that give it use once, few, many or a size class.

>.|once|TRBV5-4|TRBJ1-1
CASSFNTEAFF
TGTGCCAGCAGCTTTAACACTGAAGCTTTCTTT
>.|.|TRBV10-2|TRBJ1-2
CASRDQGKDGYTF
TGCGCCAGCAGAGACCAGGGGAAGGATGGCTACACCTTC
>TRBD1|.|TRBV9|TRBJ2-3
CASSATGTGRTDTQYF
TGTGCCAGCAGCGCAACCGGGACAGGACGCACAGATACGCAGTATTTT
>.|.|TRBV6-5|TRBJ1-2
CASSIRGYGYTF
TGTGCCAGCAGTATCCGGGGGTATGGCTACACCTTC
>.|.|TRBV7-2|TRBJ1-1
CASRWGQNTEAFF
TGTGCCAGCAGATGGGGACAGAACACTGAAGCTTTCTTT
>.|.|TRBV2|TRBJ1-3
CASRKNTIYF
TGTGCCAGCAGGAAAAACACCATATATTTT
>.|.|TRBV2|TRBJ2-5
CASRETSSGGTQYF
TGTGCCAGCAGGGAAACTAGCAGTGGAGGGACCCAGTACTTC
>.|once|TRBV6-5|TRBJ2-5
CASSQDAETQYF
TGTGCCAGCAGTCAGGATGCAGAGACCCAGTACTTC
>TRBD1|.|TRBV10-3|TRBJ2-7
CAISAGQGPYEQYF
TGTGCCATCAGTGCGGGACAGGGCCCCTACGAGCAGTACTTC
>.|.|TRBV6-5|TRBJ2-7
CASSYGAGDTYEQYF
TGTGCCAGCAGTTATGGGGCAGGGGACACCTACGAGCAGTACTTC
>.|few|TRBV6-1|TRBJ1-6
CASSEAYTSSYNSPLHF
TGTGCCAGCAGTGAAGCGTACACGAGCTCCTATAATTCACCCCTCCACTTT
>.|.|TRBV6-1|TRBJ2-1
CASSDYHGGQGEQFF
TGTGCCAGCAGTGATTACCACGGGGGGCAGGGTGAGCAGTTCTTC
>.|.|TRBV3-1/TRBV3-2|TRBJ1-5
CASSLSSGAVPGNQPQHF
TGTGCCAGCAGCCTCTCATCGGGGGCCGTCCCGGGGAATCAGCCCCAGCATTTT
>.|.|TRBV3-1/TRBV3-2|TRBJ2-2
CASSQTRGELFF
TGTGCCAGCAGCCAAACGCGGGGGGAGCTGTTTTTT
>.|.|TRBV19|TRBJ1-2
CATHDYGYTF
TGTGCCACCCATGACTATGGCTACACCTTC
>.|.|TRBV7-9|TRBJ2-7
CASRGTEYSYEQYF
TGTGCCAGCAGAGGAACGGAGTACTCCTACGAGCAGTACTTC
>.|.|TRBV19|TRBJ2-3
CASTPGRAGAGTDTQYF
TGTGCCAGTACTCCGGGGAGGGCGGGGGCCGGCACAGATACGCAGTATTTT
>.|once|TRBV29-1|TRBJ1-1
CSGASRVESEAFF
TGCAGCGGTGCGAGCAGGGTAGAGTCTGAAGCTTTCTTT
>TRBD1|once|TRBV28|TRBJ1-1
CASSRGQDTIKAFF
TGTGCCAGCAGTCGCGGACAGGATACCATAAAAGCTTTCTTT
>.|.|TRBV4-1|TRBJ2-5
CASSPREQETQYF
TGCGCCAGCAGCCCCCGGGAACAAGAGACCCAGTACTTC
>.|.|TRBV4-1|TRBJ2-2
CASSQMLAYAGELFF
TGCGCCAGCAGCCAAATGCTAGCTTACGCCGGGGAGCTGTTTTTT
>.|.|TRBV3-1/TRBV3-2|TRBJ1-2
CASSQHPAAGPGGYTF
TGTGCCAGCAGCCAACACCCGGCCGCGGGGCCGGGTGGCTACACCTTC
>.|.|TRBV2|TRBJ1-1
CASFFQRVNTEAFF
TGTGCCAGCTTTTTCCAACGGGTGAACACTGAAGCTTTCTTT
>.|.|TRBV7-2|TRBJ1-1
CASSLAANTEAFF
TGTGCCAGCAGCTTAGCGGCAAACACTGAAGCTTTCTTT
>TRBD1|.|TRBV4-3|TRBJ1-3
CASSQEGRGYGNTIYF
TGCGCCAGCAGCCAAGAGGGCAGGGGGTACGGAAACACCATATATTTT
>.|.|TRBV11-2|TRBJ1-1
CASSTFSGIEAFF
TGTGCCAGCAGCACCTTCTCAGGGATTGAAGCTTTCTTT
>.|.|TRBV7-9|TRBJ2-7
CASSQSRGYEQYF
TGTGCCAGCAGCCAAAGCAGGGGCTACGAGCAGTACTTC
>.|.|TRBV10-1|TRBJ1-4
CASSEGGTNEKLFF
TGCGCCAGCAGTGAAGGGGGGACTAATGAAAAACTGTTTTTT
>.|.|TRBV10-2|TRBJ1-2
CASSAGLRGYGYTF
TGCGCCAGCAGTGCCGGGCTTCGGGGCTATGGCTACACCTTC
>TRBD2|.|TRBV3-1/TRBV3-2|TRBJ2-3
CASSQDRWLAGGGDTQYF
TGTGCCAGCAGCCAAGATCGTTGGTTAGCGGGAGGGGGGGATACGCAGTATTTT
>.|.|TRBV30|TRBJ2-6
CAWRGVNTGANVLTF
TGTGCCTGGAGAGGGGTAAACACTGGGGCCAACGTCCTGACTTTC
>.|.|TRBV7-9|TRBJ1-1
CASSLATGWPEAFF
TGTGCCAGCAGCTTAGCAACAGGGTGGCCTGAAGCTTTCTTT
>TRBD2|.|TRBV19|TRBJ2-7
CASSTSGIVYEQYF
TGTGCCAGTTCGACTAGCGGGATAGTCTACGAGCAGTACTTC
>.|.|TRBV5-5|TRBJ2-2
CASSLGTTGELFF
TGTGCCAGCAGCTTGGGAACCACCGGGGAGCTGTTTTTT
>.|.|TRBV27|TRBJ1-1
CASSAYERDGGNTEAFF
TGTGCCAGCAGTGCTTACGAGCGGGACGGAGGGAACACTGAAGCTTTCTTT
>TRBD1|.|TRBV10-1|TRBJ1-2
CASSPDRGSGYTF
TGCGCCAGCAGTCCCGACAGGGGCTCTGGCTACACCTTC
>.|.|TRBV7-9|TRBJ2-2
CASSPKAAGELFF
TGTGCCAGCAGCCCGAAAGCCGCCGGGGAGCTGTTTTTT
>TRBD2|.|TRBV9|TRBJ2-2
CASSLTSGVNTGELFF
TGTGCCAGCAGCTTGACTAGCGGGGTTAACACCGGGGAGCTGTTTTTT
>.|once|TRBV5-4|TRBJ2-4
CASSLRTGDIQYF
TGTGCCAGCAGCTTGCGGACGGGGGACATTCAGTACTTC
>TRBD1|once|TRBV30|TRBJ1-1
CAWTKDRDEAEAFF
TGTGCCTGGACCAAAGACAGGGATGAGGCTGAAGCTTTCTTT
>TRBD1|.|TRBV11-2|TRBJ2-7
CASSLDMRGRGEQYF
TGTGCCAGCAGCTTAGATATGAGGGGGCGAGGGGAGCAGTACTTC
>.|.|TRBV7-8|TRBJ2-2
CASSRGQYWTGELFF
TGTGCCAGCAGCCGTGGACAGTATTGGACCGGGGAGCTGTTTTTT
>.|.|TRBV19|TRBJ1-5
CASSHGGTNVQPQHF
TGTGCCAGTAGCCATGGGGGGACAAACGTTCAGCCCCAGCATTTT
>TRBD2|.|TRBV6-2/TRBV6-3|TRBJ2-1
CASSILAGGGEQFF
TGTGCCAGCAGTATCCTAGCGGGGGGTGGTGAGCAGTTCTTC
>.|.|TRBV7-9|TRBJ1-1
CASSLAIGGTEAFF
TGTGCCAGCAGCCTTGCGATAGGTGGCACTGAAGCTTTCTTT
>.|.|TRBV5-1|TRBJ2-2
CASSGRLGGPGELFF
TGCGCCAGCAGCGGACGTTTAGGAGGGCCCGGGGAGCTGTTTTTT
>.|once|TRBV2|TRBJ2-5
CASSPRQQETQYF
TGTGCCAGCAGTCCTAGACAGCAAGAGACCCAGTACTTC
>.|.|TRBV6-2/TRBV6-3|TRBJ2-3
CASSPVHTDTQYF
TGTGCCAGCAGCCCCGTCCACACAGATACGCAGTATTTT
>.|.|TRBV27|TRBJ2-1
CASSPRRGARDEQFF
TGTGCCAGCAGCCCCCGCCGGGGGGCGCGCGATGAGCAGTTCTTC
>.|.|TRBV4-1|TRBJ1-5
CASSQERTGPQHF
TGCGCCAGCAGCCAAGAACGAACCGGGCCCCAGCATTTT
>.|.|TRBV2|TRBJ1-2
CASREEPYGYTF
TGTGCCAGCAGGGAGGAACCCTATGGCTACACCTTC
>.|.|TRBV27|TRBJ1-1
CASSPSLGGANTEAFF
TGTGCCAGCAGTCCCTCACTGGGGGGGGCGAACACTGAAGCTTTCTTT